A single sample is the source of the 8 T cell receptor beta chains below, sequenced in a study of T cell changes during pregnancy in multiple sclerosis. Repertoires were generated with immunoSEQ multiplex PCR, while TCRdb's copy carries only in-frame clones and drops some. The repertoire holds over 65,000 clones, with about 95% as singletons. Specimen: peripheral blood, collected in the third trimester of pregnancy. All receptors come from a female donor with multiple sclerosis, enrolled in a pregnancy study.

The CDR3 DNA reads as TGTGCCACCAGCAGGGGAACAAGGGGAGAGACCCAGTACTTC. The encoded protein is CATSRGTRGETQYF. V and J are TRBV15 and TRBJ2-5, with D perhaps TRBD1 (5 bases). The CDR3 consists of 14 residues. The germline CDR1 and CDR2 sequences are LNHNV and YYDKDF (reference sequence). V lost 3 bases and J 4 bases, leaving 12 bases between the germline ends. Full variable domain (missing parts from reference TRBV15 and TRBJ2-5): DAMVIQNPRYQVTQFGKPVTLSCSQTLNHNVMYWYQQKSSQAPKLLFHYYDKDFNNEADTPDNFQSRRPNTSFCFLDIRSPGLGDTAMYLCATSRGTRGETQYFGPGTRLLVL.

The chain employs TRBV6-6 and TRBJ1-2; 8 bases match TRBD1. V lost 1 base and J lost 7; bases outside the gene matches: 8. Germline CDR1 reads MNHNY; CDR2 reads SVGAGI (reference sequence). The CDR3 extends over 15 amino acids. The CDR3: CASSYFSQGASGYTF. The CDR3 DNA sequence: TGTGCCAGCAGTTACTTCAGTCAGGGGGCCTCTGGCTACACCTTC.

This clone was recorded a few times. The chain combines TRBV4-2 with TRBJ2-7; 7 nucleotides align to TRBD2. From germline, CDR1 is LGHNA and CDR2 YNFKEQ. Germline trimming cut 0 bases from V and 9 bases from J; bases unmatched to any gene: 14. The CDR3 totals 16 residues. CDR3 sequence reads: CASSQDLARGVDGQYF. CDR3 DNA sequence: TGTGCCAGCAGCCAAGACCTAGCCCGGGGGGTAGACGGGCAGTACTTC.

This chain joins TRBV7-2 and TRBJ2-1; weak D call: TRBD2 (5 bases). The CDR3 totals 12 residues. Germline V gene data show CDR1 as SGHTA and CDR2 as FQGNSA. The V gene lost 5 bases and the J gene lost 10 bases, with 12 bases spanning the gap. This CDR3 is CASSRLANEQFF. The CDR3 DNA reads as TGTGCCAGCAGCCGGCTAGCAAACGAGCAGTTCTTC.

This sequence joins TRBV18 and TRBJ1-1; TRBD1 aligns across 7 bases. The length of the CDR3 is 15 residues. J lost 6 bases, V lost 0 bases, and 7 bases had no gene match. Germline V CDR1 and CDR2: KGHSH, LQKENI. Here the CDR3 reads CASSPPGQSYAEAFF. In nucleotides, the CDR3 is TGTGCCAGCTCACCACCGGGACAGTCGTACGCTGAAGCTTTCTTT. Drawing the rest from reference TRBV18 and TRBJ1-1, the complete variable domain is NAGVMQNPRHLVRRRGQEARLRCSPMKGHSHVYWYRQLPEEGLKFMVYLQKENIIDESGMPKERFSAEFPKEGPSILRIQQVVRGDSAAYFCASSPPGQSYAEAFFGQGTRLTVV.

The chain employs TRBV27 and TRBJ1-2; D is possibly TRBD1 (5 bases). The CDR3 is 13 residues long. Germline CDR1 and CDR2: MNHEY and SMNVEV (reference sequence). Trimming shortened V by 8 bases and J by 8 bases, and 18 bases separated the two germline ends. The CDR3 nucleotides read TGTGCCAGCGCCCTCGGTCAGGGCCAAGGCTACACCTTC. Protein sequence: CASALGQGQGYTF.

The chain recombines TRBV5-4 with TRBJ2-7; TRBD1 agrees at 10 bases. The CDR3 loop spans 14 amino acids. V dropped 0 bases and J dropped 7; count of bases not matched to a gene: 4. Germline V gene data show CDR1 as SGHNT and CDR2 as YYREEE (reference sequence). Written as DNA, the CDR3 is TGTGCCAGCAGCTTGGTGGGGACAGGGGAAGAGCAGTACTTC. Translating it yields CASSLVGTGEEQYF. Variable domain in full (rest from reference TRBV5-4 and TRBJ2-7): ETGVTQSPTHLIKTRGQQVTLRCSSQSGHNTVSWYQQALGQGPQFIFQYYREEENGRGNFPPRFSGLQFPNYSSELNVNALELDDSALYLCASSLVGTGEEQYFGPGTRLTVT.

This chain links TRBV4-3 with TRBJ1-1, with 10 bases matching TRBD1. Unmatched junction bases numbered 8, after V lost 1 base and J lost 6 bases. Germline V gene data show CDR1 as LGHNA and CDR2 as YSLEER. The CDR3 extends over 16 amino acids. The chain's CDR3 is CASSQGRQGAGAEAFF. CDR3 nucleotides: TGCGCCAGCAGCCAAGGAAGACAGGGGGCTGGAGCTGAAGCTTTCTTT.